This TCR beta chain comes out of a study of T-cell memory formation after mild COVID-19. Whole-study context: The two donors had largely donor-specific TCR clusters. Whole-study results and caveats: Contracting clones from day 15 to 85 had balanced CD4/CD8; later expanders favoured CD4+. Cross-reactive memory apparently joined, as some responding clones appeared in pre-infection memory.

Constant-segment primers served in 5'RACE that generated TCR alpha and TCR beta cDNA libraries bearing sample barcodes and UMIs. One entry per CDR3 protein, called by TCRdb with MiXCR from the 5' RACE reads. The sample holds about 160,000 distinct CDR3 sequences; roughly 30% are singletons and the top ten take approximately 12%. Comments on this clonotype: No antigen is known for it.

With 10 bases clipped from V and 3 bases from J, the junction kept 2 bases outside the gene matches. Per germline, CDR1 MNHEY and CDR2 SVGAGI. The CDR3 loop spans 11 amino acids. This clonotype was obtained from an adult woman who had mild COVID-19 (a few samples of this study predate the infection). Cell type and time point are not known. The chain carries TRBV6-5 and TRBJ1-2; 7 bases line up with TRBD1. Sequencing used PBMCs or a T cell subset sorted from them (not recorded which). CDR3 DNA: TGTGCCACCGGGACAGACTATGGCTACACCTTC. It yields the protein CATGTDYGYTF.